The source of this T cell receptor beta chain is a study of shared clonotypes between healthy human individuals. With regard to this clone: Antigen specificity is unknown.

This CDR3 spans 14 amino acids. Germline V gene lookup returns CDR1 LNHDA and CDR2 SQIVND (reference sequence). Trimming at V came to 3 bases and at J to 3 bases, leaving 4 bases not matched to a gene. The study, taken as a whole, reports: Sharing across four donors was seen in 4% to 6.5% of naive CD4 clonotypes.

Data came from immunoSEQ multiplex PCR; TCRdb stores just in-frame clones and leaves some out. Altogether 1.5 million to 1.9 million clones are present, 95% to 99% being singletons, with the ten largest covering roughly 0.42%. Source material: naive CD4+ T cells sorted from blood. Subset meaning: CD45RA+ positively selected. This receptor was identified in a man aged 30 to 39 in good health. V and J are TRBV19 and TRBJ1-1; 7 bases are a match to TRBD1. CDR3 in DNA: TGTGCCAGTAGTATCCAAACAGGGGACACTGAAGCTTTCTTT. Translating it yields CASSIQTGDTEAFF.